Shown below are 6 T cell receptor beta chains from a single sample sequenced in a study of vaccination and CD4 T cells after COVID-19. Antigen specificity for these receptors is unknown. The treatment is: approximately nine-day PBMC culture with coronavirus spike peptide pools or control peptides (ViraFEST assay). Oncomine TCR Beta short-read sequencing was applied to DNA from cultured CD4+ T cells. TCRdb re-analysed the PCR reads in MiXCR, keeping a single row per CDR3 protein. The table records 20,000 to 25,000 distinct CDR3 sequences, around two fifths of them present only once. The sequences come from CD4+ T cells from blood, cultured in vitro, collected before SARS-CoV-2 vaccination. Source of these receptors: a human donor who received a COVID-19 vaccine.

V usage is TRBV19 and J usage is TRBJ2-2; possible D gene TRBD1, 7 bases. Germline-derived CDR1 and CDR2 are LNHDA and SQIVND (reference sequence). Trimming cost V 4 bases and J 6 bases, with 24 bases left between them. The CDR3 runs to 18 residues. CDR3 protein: CASSRNKSGGRIPGELFF. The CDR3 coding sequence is TGTGCCAGTAGTAGGAATAAATCAGGGGGGCGCATTCCCGGGGAGCTGTTTTTT. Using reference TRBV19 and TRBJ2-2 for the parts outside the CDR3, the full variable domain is DGGITQSPKYLFRKEGQNVTLSCEQNLNHDAMYWYRQDPGQGLRLIYYSQIVNDFQKGDIAEGYSVSREKKESFPLTVTSAQKNPTAFYLCASSRNKSGGRIPGELFFGEGSRLTVL.

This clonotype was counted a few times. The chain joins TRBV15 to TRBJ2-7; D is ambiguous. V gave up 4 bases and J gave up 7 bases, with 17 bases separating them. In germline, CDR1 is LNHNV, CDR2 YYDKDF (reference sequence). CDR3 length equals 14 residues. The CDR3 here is CATSKGLGRAEQYF. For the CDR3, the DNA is TGTGCCACCAGCAAGGGCCTCGGAAGGGCGGAGCAGTACTTC.

CDR3 in amino acids: CASRTQTGGFNNEQFF. As DNA, the CDR3 is TGTGCCAGCAGAACTCAAACAGGGGGCTTTAACAATGAGCAGTTCTTC. The chain couples TRBV11-1 to TRBJ2-1, with TRBD1 matching 9 bases. With V trimmed by 6 bases and J by 5 bases, 11 bases remained unmatched. This CDR3 is built from 16 residues. CDR1 and CDR2 from the germline V gene are SGHAT and FQDESV (reference sequence). The full variable domain, in which reference TRBV11-1 and TRBJ2-1 provide the parts outside the CDR3, is EAEVAQSPRYKITEKSQAVAFWCDPISGHATLYWYRQILGQGPELLVQFQDESVVDDSQLPKDRFSAERLKGVDSTLKIQPAELGDSAMYLCASRTQTGGFNNEQFFGPGTRLTVL.

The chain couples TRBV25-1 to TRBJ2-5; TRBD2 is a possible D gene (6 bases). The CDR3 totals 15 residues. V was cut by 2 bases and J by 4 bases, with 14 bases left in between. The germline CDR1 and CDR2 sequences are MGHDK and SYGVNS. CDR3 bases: TGTGCCAGCAGTGAAGGGGGGAGACTAGGAGAGACCCAGTACTTC. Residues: CASSEGGRLGETQYF.

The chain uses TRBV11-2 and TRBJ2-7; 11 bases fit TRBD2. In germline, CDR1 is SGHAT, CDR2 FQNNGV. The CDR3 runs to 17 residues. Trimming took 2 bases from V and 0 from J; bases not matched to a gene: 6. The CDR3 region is CASSLTSGGMSSYEQYF. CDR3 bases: TGTGCCAGCAGCTTAACTAGCGGGGGCATGAGCTCCTACGAGCAGTACTTC. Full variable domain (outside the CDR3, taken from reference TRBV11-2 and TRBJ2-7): EAGVAQSPRYKIIEKRQSVAFWCNPISGHATLYWYQQILGQGPKLLIQFQNNGVVDDSQLPKDRFSAERLKGVDSTLKIQPAKLEDSAVYLCASSLTSGGMSSYEQYFGPGTRLTVT.

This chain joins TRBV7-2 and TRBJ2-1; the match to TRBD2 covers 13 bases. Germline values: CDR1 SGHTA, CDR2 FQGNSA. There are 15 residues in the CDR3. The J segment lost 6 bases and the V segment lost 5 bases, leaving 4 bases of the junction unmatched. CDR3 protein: CASSNGLAGVNEQFF. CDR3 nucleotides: TGTGCCAGCAGCAACGGACTAGCGGGGGTCAATGAGCAGTTCTTC.